One and the same sample provided the 26 T cell receptor beta chains below, sequenced in a study of PD-L1 blockade in urothelial cancer. Specified time point: pretreatment peripheral blood. This table comes from immunoSEQ multiplex PCR, and its TCRdb copy is limited to in-frame clones, with some not included. The sample records about 81,000 clones, over 80% being singletons. The source material was PBMCs, sampled around atezolizumab (anti-PD-L1) treatment. These TCRs come from a man between 35 and 55 years old with urothelial cancer.

The chain uses TRBV11-2 and TRBJ2-7; D possibly corresponds to TRBD1 (6 bases). The germline V gene has CDR1 SGHAT and CDR2 FQNNGV. The CDR3 spans 15 residues. Between the trimmed V and J ends, which lost 6 bases and 6 bases, there was a span of 21 bases. The CDR3 coding sequence is TGTGCCAGCAGGCTCGAACAGGGCAGGTTGAGCGAGCAGTACTTC. This encodes CASRLEQGRLSEQYF.

This clone appeared once. The CDR3 spells CASSLATGKATEAFF. The CDR3 DNA follows: TGTGCCAGCAGCTTAGCGACAGGGAAGGCCACTGAAGCTTTCTTT. The V and J genes are TRBV7-9 and TRBJ1-1; 7 positions agree with TRBD1. V trimming: 0 bases; J trimming: 4 bases; junction bases outside the gene matches: 5. The CDR3 extends over 15 amino acids. Germline V gives CDR1 SEHNR, CDR2 FQNEAQ (reference sequence).

The V call is TRBV19, the J call TRBJ1-3, with TRBD1 matching over 9 bases. The CDR3 totals 15 residues. J lost 2 bases, V lost 4 bases, and 3 bases had no gene match. Germline CDR1 and CDR2: LNHDA and SQIVND (reference sequence). In DNA form, the CDR3 reads TGTGCCAGTAGTAGGGGACAGGGAACTGGAAACACCATATATTTT. Protein sequence: CASSRGQGTGNTIYF.

This chain connects TRBV5-1 to TRBJ1-4; no reliable D call. Germline values: CDR1 SGHRS, CDR2 YFSETQ. This CDR3 is built from 16 residues. Trimming shortened V by 5 bases and J by 2 bases, and 16 bases separated the two germline ends. The CDR3: CASSESGYGTNEKLFF. The CDR3 region has the DNA TGCGCCAGCAGTGAATCGGGGTACGGCACTAATGAAAAACTGTTTTTT.

The chain couples TRBV11-2 to TRBJ1-2, with a tentative D call TRBD1 (5 bases). Trimming stripped 2 bases from V and 7 bases from J, with 17 bases between. The CDR3 contains 15 residues. Germline CDR1 is SGHAT and CDR2 is FQNNGV. This chain's CDR3 is CASSLSNSRVSGYTF. CDR3 bases: TGTGCCAGCAGCTTAAGTAATAGCAGGGTCTCTGGCTACACCTTC.

The J gene is TRBJ2-7, the V gene TRBV6-5; TRBD1 agrees at 7 bases. With 6 bases clipped from V and 6 bases from J, the junction kept 8 bases outside the gene matches. The CDR3 has 13 residues. Germline assignment: CDR1 MNHEY and CDR2 SVGAGI. CDR3 loop: CASSIDPGGEQYF. The CDR3 DNA reads as TGTGCCAGCAGCATAGACCCAGGGGGCGAGCAGTACTTC.

The chain links TRBV5-1 to TRBJ2-2, with TRBD2 matching 9 bases. With V trimmed by 2 bases and J by 4 bases, 6 bases remained unmatched. In germline, CDR1 is SGHRS, CDR2 YFSETQ. The length of the CDR3 is 16 residues. The CDR3, as DNA: TGCGCCAGCAGCTTTATGGGAGCGGGAGGCACCGGGGAGCTGTTTTTT. Its protein product is CASSFMGAGGTGELFF.

The chain carries TRBV9 and TRBJ2-5; 7 positions agree with TRBD1. CDR1 SGDLS and CDR2 YYNGEE come from the germline V gene. CDR3 length: 15 residues. Trimming took 3 bases from V and 4 from J; bases not matched to a gene: 9. Here the CDR3 reads CASSAGDSYVETQYF. CDR3 bases: TGTGCCAGCAGCGCCGGGGACAGTTACGTAGAGACCCAGTACTTC.

This chain links TRBV11-3 with TRBJ2-1; a possible D gene is TRBD1 (7 bases). This CDR3 comprises 16 residues. With 5 bases removed from V and 9 bases from J, the gap between germline ends came to 23 bases. CDR1 is SGHNT, CDR2 YENEEA, per germline. The CDR3 nucleotides are TGTGCCAGCAGCCGGAGGGGAGACAGGGCTGCGAGTGAGCAGTTCTTC. This gives the protein CASSRRGDRAASEQFF.

The chain couples TRBV9 to TRBJ2-2; D possibly corresponds to TRBD2 (6 bases). Per the germline V gene, CDR1 is SGDLS and CDR2 is YYNGEE. The CDR3 has 15 residues. V dropped 2 bases and J dropped 4 bases, with 12 bases sitting between them. The chain's CDR3 is CASSVRDSGTGELFF. The CDR3 DNA reads TGTGCCAGCAGCGTGCGGGATAGTGGCACCGGGGAGCTGTTTTTT.

This clone has only one observation. The chain recombines TRBV11-3 with TRBJ2-3; 9 nucleotides match TRBD2. CDR3 length equals 16 residues. In germline, CDR1 is SGHNT, CDR2 YENEEA. The V gene end was trimmed by 2 bases and the J gene end by 2 bases; junction bases not matched to a gene: 5. The DNA of the CDR3 is TGTGCCAGCAGCTTAAATAGCGGGGGATTCACAGATACGCAGTATTTT. Protein product: CASSLNSGGFTDTQYF. The variable domain in full, with the rest retrieved from reference TRBV11-3 and TRBJ2-3, is EAGVVQSPRYKIIEKKQPVAFWCNPISGHNTLYWYLQNLGQGPELLIRYENEEAVDDSQLPKDRFSAERLKGVDSTLKIQPAELGDSAVYLCASSLNSGGFTDTQYFGPGTRLTVL.

This chain links TRBV5-1 with TRBJ2-1; unclear D gene. Per germline, CDR1 SGHRS and CDR2 YFSETQ. There are 15 residues in the CDR3. Trimming pared 1 base from V and 8 bases from J, leaving 16 bases between. The CDR3 DNA reads as TGCGCCAGCAGCTTGTCGGGTGCCGGGTTTGATGAGCAGTTCTTC. Translating it yields CASSLSGAGFDEQFF.

Here the CDR3 reads CASSLEGRGNTEAFF. CDR3 sequence (DNA): TGTGCCAGCAGCTTAGAAGGCAGGGGGAACACTGAAGCTTTCTTT. The rearrangement links TRBV7-9 to TRBJ1-1; D is possibly TRBD1 (6 bases). V was cut by 1 base and J by 1 base, with 10 bases left in between. The CDR3 length is 15 residues. The germline V gene has CDR1 SEHNR and CDR2 FQNEAQ (reference sequence).

The chain employs TRBV29-1 and TRBJ2-7; TRBD2 agrees at 13 bases. This CDR3 region has 15 residues. In germline, CDR1 is SQVTM, CDR2 ANQGSEA. V was pared by 4 bases and J by 2 bases, with 5 bases of the junction left unmatched. CDR3: CSVGGLAGPTYEQYF. Written as DNA, the CDR3 is TGCAGCGTTGGGGGACTAGCGGGGCCGACCTACGAGCAGTACTTC.

The rearrangement joins TRBV28 to TRBJ1-1; 7 bases match TRBD1. CDR3 length equals 15 residues. J was trimmed by 5 bases and V by 2 bases; bases with no gene match: 8. Germline V lookup: CDR1 MDHEN, CDR2 SYDVKM. DNA for the CDR3: TGTGCCAGCAGTTTAACGGGACAGAGGGGAACTGAAGCTTTCTTT. Translation: CASSLTGQRGTEAFF.

This clone was picked up a small number of times. The J gene is TRBJ2-1, the V gene TRBV19; 8 nucleotides agree with TRBD1. The CDR3 runs to 14 residues. Trimming removed 9 bases from V and 4 bases from J; junction bases left unmatched: 8. The germline V gene has CDR1 LNHDA and CDR2 SQIVND (reference sequence). CDR3 sequence: CASTPGQAYNEQFF. The CDR3 nucleotides are TGTGCCAGCACACCGGGACAGGCATACAATGAGCAGTTCTTC.

The rearrangement joins TRBV15 to TRBJ2-1; perhaps TRBD1 as D (5 bases). The CDR3 runs 15 residues. Germline values: CDR1 LNHNV, CDR2 YYDKDF (reference sequence). Deletions cut 0 bases from V and 5 bases from J, with 11 bases between. The CDR3 sequence: CATSRDLMGHNEQFF. The CDR3 nucleotides are TGTGCCACCAGCAGAGATTTGATGGGGCACAATGAGCAGTTCTTC.

This clone qualifies as medium-sized (0.01 to 0.1%). This chain links TRBV11-1 with TRBJ2-3; 8 bases match TRBD2. V gave up 5 bases and J gave up 4 bases; unmatched junction bases: 11. The germline V gene has CDR1 SGHAT and CDR2 FQDESV (reference sequence). CDR3 length: 16 amino acids. In DNA form, the CDR3 reads TGTGCCAGCAGCCGTAAGCAGCGGGAGTTGCCAGATACGCAGTATTTT. It is translated as CASSRKQRELPDTQYF.

The chain employs TRBV18 and TRBJ1-5; D gene unclear. V lost 6 bases, J lost 7 bases, and 16 bases lay in between. This CDR3 region has 14 residues. CDR1 is KGHSH, CDR2 LQKENI, per germline. The CDR3 nucleotides read TGTGCCAGCTCGGTCCGTGAGGGTTTGCAGCCCCAGCATTTT. This translates into CASSVREGLQPQHF.

The chain joins TRBV28 to TRBJ1-5, with no clear D. The V gene lost 6 bases and the J gene lost 4 bases, with 13 bases spanning the gap. The CDR3 has 14 amino acids. Germline assignment: CDR1 MDHEN and CDR2 SYDVKM. The CDR3 region is CASSPRRRNQPQHF. The CDR3 DNA is TGTGCCAGCAGCCCTAGACGGAGGAATCAGCCCCAGCATTTT.

V gene TRBV11-2 combines with J gene TRBJ2-7; TRBD2 matches 7 bases. Germline CDR1 SGHAT, CDR2 FQNNGV. CDR3 length: 12 residues. Germline trimming cut 11 bases from V and 2 bases from J; bases unmatched to any gene: 6. DNA of the CDR3: TGTGCCTGGGGGAGGGGCCCCTACGAGCAGTACTTC. Protein product: CAWGRGPYEQYF.

V is TRBV12-5 and J is TRBJ2-5; D is ambiguous. V was pared by 5 bases and J by 5 bases, with 12 bases between. This CDR3 has 13 residues. CDR1 and CDR2 (germline): LGHNT, FRNRAP. The CDR3 spells CASGISSRETQYF. For the CDR3, the DNA is TGTGCTAGTGGTATCAGCAGCAGGGAGACCCAGTACTTC.

The chain carries TRBV30 and TRBJ1-1; TRBD1 aligns across 7 bases. CDR3 size: 15 residues. Germline V gene sequence: CDR1 GTSNPN, CDR2 SVGIG (reference sequence). V trimming: 3 bases; J trimming: 0 bases; junction bases outside the gene matches: 7. The CDR3 nucleotides read TGTGCCTGGAGAGCGCTCGGACAGGTGAACACTGAAGCTTTCTTT. As protein: CAWRALGQVNTEAFF.

The CDR3: CASSQTGNGQYF. The CDR3 DNA is TGCGCCAGCAGCCAGACAGGGAATGGGCAGTACTTC. V gene TRBV4-1 combines with J gene TRBJ2-7; 7 nucleotides match TRBD1. This CDR3 spans 12 amino acids. CDR1 MGHRA and CDR2 YSYEKL come from the germline V gene. The trim removed 3 bases at V and 9 bases at J, leaving 5 bases unmatched.

V and J are TRBV27 and TRBJ1-2; no clear D. V was cut by 8 bases and J by 1 base, with 23 bases left in between. The CDR3 has 17 residues. Germline CDR1 MNHEY, CDR2 SMNVEV (reference sequence). CDR3 sequence (DNA): TGTGCCAGCCTAGACCTCAAGCAATCCTCATATAACTATGGCTACACCTTC. Protein sequence: CASLDLKQSSYNYGYTF.

The V gene is TRBV10-3, the J gene TRBJ2-7; 8 bases match TRBD2. The ends lost 8 bases at V and 5 bases at J; junction bases unmatched: 8. The CDR3 has 13 amino acids. CDR1 is ENHRY and CDR2 is SYGVKD in the germline V gene. The CDR3 protein is CAIQGVAGHEQYF. CDR3 in DNA: TGTGCCATCCAGGGAGTAGCGGGACACGAGCAGTACTTC.